The next 6 T cell receptor beta chains were all read from a single sample in a study of CD8+ T cells in alopecia areata. TCR sequencing used cDNA made by reverse transcription of extracted RNA. TCRdb keeps only in-frame clones here, not all; method: immunoSEQ multiplex PCR. The data hold some 160,000 clones, with approximately 65% observed a single time. Noted treatment: oral pan-JAK inhibitor, 5-10 mg twice daily. The sample consisted of CD4+ T cells sorted from blood, taken at week 4, from a patient treated with tofacitinib. The receptor source for this set is a human donor with alopecia areata.

Worth noting for this clone: The sample contains more than one DNA sequence encoding this CDR3. CDR3 sequence (DNA): TGCAGTGCGGGACCCGGGGCCGGGGAGCTGTTTTTT. Translated: CSAGPGAGELFF. The gene calls are TRBV29-1 and TRBJ2-2; a possible D gene is TRBD2 (6 bases). Germline V lookup: CDR1 SQVTM, CDR2 ANQGSEA. The CDR3 length is 12 residues.

Only a few counts were recorded for this clone. This chain joins TRBV29-1 and TRBJ1-1; D remains unclear. CDR1 and CDR2 from the germline V gene are SQVTM and ANQGSEA. The V gene lost 6 bases and the J gene lost 2 bases, with 13 bases spanning the gap. This CDR3 is 13 amino acids long. The chain's CDR3 is CSVRIGSNTEAFF. The CDR3 region has the DNA TGCAGCGTACGCATTGGATCCAACACTGAAGCTTTCTTT.

For this clone: The same CDR3 can be traced to other DNA sequences in this sample. The DNA of the CDR3 is TGCAGCGTTGTCGTAACTGAAGCTTTCTTT. Translating gives CSVVVTEAFF. The gene calls are TRBV29-1 and TRBJ1-1; D uncertain. The CDR3 covers 10 residues. Trimming removed 4 bases from V and 5 bases from J, with 5 bases in between. CDR1 is SQVTM, CDR2 ANQGSEA, per germline.

The gene calls are TRBV25-1 and TRBJ2-2; tentative D call: TRBD1 (6 bases). The CDR3 runs to 14 residues. The germline gives CDR1 MGHDK, CDR2 SYGVNS. Trimming shortened V by 6 bases and J by 5 bases, and 13 bases separated the two germline ends. CDR3 coding DNA: TGTGCCAGCAGGAACAGGGTTAGGACCGGGGAGCTGTTTTTT. It translates to CASRNRVRTGELFF.

The sample holds a few counts of this clone. This chain uses TRBV5-1 with TRBJ2-3, with a possible D match to TRBD1 (5 bases). The V end lost 2 bases, the J end lost 0 bases, and 10 bases lay between the germline ends. The germline gives CDR1 SGHRS, CDR2 YFSETQ. CDR3 size: 15 residues. The CDR3 sequence: CASSFQGGSTDTQYF. In DNA form, the CDR3 reads TGCGCCAGCAGCTTCCAGGGTGGGAGCACAGATACGCAGTATTTT.

This clone showed up just a few times. This chain joins TRBV7-8 and TRBJ1-1, with D perhaps matching TRBD1 (5 bases). V was clipped by 7 bases and J by 1 base, with 10 bases between them. Germline V gene sequence: CDR1 SGHVS, CDR2 FQNEAQ. The CDR3 extends over 13 amino acids. The CDR3 sequence: CASTLGTNTEAFF. In DNA form, the CDR3 reads TGTGCCAGCACCCTGGGGACGAACACTGAAGCTTTCTTT.